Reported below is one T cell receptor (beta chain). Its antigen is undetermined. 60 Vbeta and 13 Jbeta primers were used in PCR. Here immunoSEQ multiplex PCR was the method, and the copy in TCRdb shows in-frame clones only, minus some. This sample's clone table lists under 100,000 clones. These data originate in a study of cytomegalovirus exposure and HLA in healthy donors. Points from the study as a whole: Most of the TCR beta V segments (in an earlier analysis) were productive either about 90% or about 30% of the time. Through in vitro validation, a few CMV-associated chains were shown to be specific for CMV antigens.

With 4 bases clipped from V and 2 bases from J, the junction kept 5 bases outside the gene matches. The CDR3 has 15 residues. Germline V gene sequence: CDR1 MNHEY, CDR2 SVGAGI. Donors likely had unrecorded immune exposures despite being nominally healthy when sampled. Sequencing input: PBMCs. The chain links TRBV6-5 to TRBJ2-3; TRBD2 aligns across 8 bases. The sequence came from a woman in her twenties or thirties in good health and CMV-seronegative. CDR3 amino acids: CASSLGGGITDTQYF. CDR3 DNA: TGTGCCAGCAGTTTGGGCGGGGGGATCACAGATACGCAGTATTTT.